The entry below gives a single T cell receptor (beta chain) sequence along with its context. Generated by immunoSEQ multiplex PCR, the TCRdb table keeps only in-frame clones and is missing some. The sample has 250,000 or so clones; around 70% are singletons. The data derive from a study of cytotoxic CD8 clonotypes in ibrutinib-treated CLL. The CDR3 has 13 amino acids. Germline V lookup: CDR1 GTSNPN, CDR2 SVGIG (reference sequence). Trimming shortened V by 4 bases and J by 6 bases, and 13 bases separated the two germline ends. The chain employs TRBV30 and TRBJ2-1; maybe TRBD2 (6 bases). This TCR was sampled from a human donor with chronic lymphocytic leukemia. This specimen was PBMCs, taken after 24 months of ibrutinib treatment. CDR3 loop: CAWNPGVGNEQFF. DNA of the CDR3: TGTGCCTGGAACCCGGGAGTCGGCAATGAGCAGTTCTTC.